This T cell receptor beta chain is from a study of regulatory T cells in long-lasting Graves disease. Study background: Persistent cases were those of Graves' disease that involved over 5 years of antithyroid drugs with positive TSH receptor antibodies. Notes on the study in general: Favored gene segments in persistent disease were TRBV28, TRBJ1-2 and TRBJ2-5. Whereas nearly 1,000 public clonotypes were shared by new patients, persistent patients shared more, at some 2,500.

From germline, CDR1 is PRHDT and CDR2 FYEKMQ (reference sequence). This CDR3 has 18 amino acids. Trimming at V came to 5 bases and at J to 0 bases, leaving 9 bases not matched to a gene. HTBI primers from iRepertoire and Arm-PCR of CDR3 regions yielded the TCR beta libraries. TCRdb recomputed calls from the multiplex PCR reads with MiXCR, one row per CDR3 protein. The sample contains fewer than 400,000 distinct CDR3 sequences, about 18% of which appear only once. Time point described: persistent/refractory GD, antithyroid drugs over 5 years with positive TRAb. From PBMCs, RNA was extracted and then used to make the TCR library. Diagnosing Graves' disease relied on the American Thyroid Association guidelines. This clonotype showed up just a few times. Antigen unknown.

This clonotype was obtained from a female donor with Graves disease. This specimen consisted of peripheral blood mononuclear cells (PBMCs), obtained when the disease was refractory, from a patient treated with antithyroid drugs. The chain is built from TRBV13 and TRBJ2-6, with 8 bases fitting TRBD1. In DNA, the CDR3 is TGTGCCAGCAGCGTCGCCGGGACAGGCCTCTCTGGGGCCAACGTCCTGACTTTC. Its translation is CASSVAGTGLSGANVLTF.